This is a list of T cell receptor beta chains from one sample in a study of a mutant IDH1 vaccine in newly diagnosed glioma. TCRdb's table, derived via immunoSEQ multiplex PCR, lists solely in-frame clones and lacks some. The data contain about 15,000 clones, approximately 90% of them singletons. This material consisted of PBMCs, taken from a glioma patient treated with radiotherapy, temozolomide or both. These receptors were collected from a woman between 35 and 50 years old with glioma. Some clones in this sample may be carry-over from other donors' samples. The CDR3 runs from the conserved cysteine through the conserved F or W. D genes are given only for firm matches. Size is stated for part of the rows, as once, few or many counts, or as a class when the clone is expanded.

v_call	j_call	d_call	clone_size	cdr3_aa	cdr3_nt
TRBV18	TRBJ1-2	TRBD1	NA	CASSPGQTLGYGYTF	TGTGCCAGCTCACCGGGACAGACCTTAGGCTATGGCTACACCTTC
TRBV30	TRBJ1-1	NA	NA	CAWDGGTEAFF	TGTGCCTGGGACGGGGGAACTGAAGCTTTCTTT
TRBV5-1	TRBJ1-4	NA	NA	CASSSGRVDEKLFF	TGCGCCAGCAGCTCGGGGAGGGTTGATGAAAAACTGTTTTTT
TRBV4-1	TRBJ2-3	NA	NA	CASSQGALPDTQYF	TGCGCCAGCAGCCAAGGGGCGTTACCAGATACGCAGTATTTT
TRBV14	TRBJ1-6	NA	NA	CASSQRSETYNSPLHF	TGTGCCAGCAGCCAAAGGTCGGAAACCTATAATTCACCCCTCCACTTT
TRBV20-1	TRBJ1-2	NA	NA	CSARSPGGYTF	TGCAGTGCTAGATCCCCGGGAGGCTACACCTTC
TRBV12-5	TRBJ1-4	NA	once	CASRMSVQDPNEKLFF	TGTGCTAGTCGGATGTCAGTGCAGGACCCAAATGAAAAACTGTTTTTT
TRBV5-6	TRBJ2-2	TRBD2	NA	CASSLAATSGAGELFF	TGTGCCAGCAGCTTGGCCGCGACTAGCGGGGCCGGGGAGCTGTTTTTT
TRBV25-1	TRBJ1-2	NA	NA	CASSEGGDYGYTF	TGTGCCAGCAGTGAGGGAGGGGACTATGGCTACACCTTC
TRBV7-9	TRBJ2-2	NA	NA	CASSLEVGALTGTGELFF	TGTGCCAGCAGCTTAGAGGTGGGCGCGCTGACGGGAACCGGGGAGCTGTTTTTT
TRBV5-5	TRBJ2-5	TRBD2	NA	CASSLGIAGEGETQYF	TGTGCCAGCAGCTTGGGGATCGCGGGGGAAGGGGAGACCCAGTACTTC
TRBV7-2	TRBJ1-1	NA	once	CASKGRGGFDTEAFF	TGTGCCAGCAAGGGCAGGGGCGGTTTCGACACTGAAGCTTTCTTT
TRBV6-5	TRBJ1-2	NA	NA	CASSYKADGYGYTF	TGTGCCAGCAGTTACAAGGCGGACGGCTATGGCTACACCTTC
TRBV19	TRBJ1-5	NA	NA	CASSIVGGVGQPQHF	TGTGCCAGTAGTATAGTTGGGGGGGTGGGCCAGCCCCAGCATTTT
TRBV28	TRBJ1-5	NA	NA	CASSSPPPGKNQPQHF	TGTGCCAGCTCGTCTCCCCCTCCGGGGAAGAATCAGCCCCAGCATTTT
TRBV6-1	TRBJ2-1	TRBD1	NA	CASSDRTGAYNEQFF	TGTGCCAGCAGTGATCGGACAGGGGCCTACAATGAGCAGTTCTTC
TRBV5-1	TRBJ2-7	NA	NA	CASSWGQSWSYEQYF	TGCGCCAGCAGCTGGGGGCAGTCGTGGTCCTACGAGCAGTACTTC
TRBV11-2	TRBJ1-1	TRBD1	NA	CASSPRQGGNTEAFF	TGTGCCAGCAGCCCCAGACAGGGCGGGAACACTGAAGCTTTCTTT
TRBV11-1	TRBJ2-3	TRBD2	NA	CASSLERGTQYF	TGTGCCAGCAGCTTAGAGCGGGGGACGCAGTATTTT
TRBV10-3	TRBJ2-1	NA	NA	CAISEGTGVYNEQFF	TGTGCCATCAGTGAGGGGACTGGGGTATACAATGAGCAGTTCTTC
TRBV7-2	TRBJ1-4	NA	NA	CASSPRLIGLNEKLFF	TGTGCCAGCAGCCCAAGGCTCATAGGGCTTAATGAAAAACTGTTTTTT
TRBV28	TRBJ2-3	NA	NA	CASSSLSNTDTQYF	TGTGCCAGCAGTTCGCTCTCCAACACAGATACGCAGTATTTT
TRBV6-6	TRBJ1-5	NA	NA	CASSYWENNQPQHF	TGTGCCAGCAGTTACTGGGAGAACAATCAGCCCCAGCATTTT
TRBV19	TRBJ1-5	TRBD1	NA	CASTPRGGHQPQHF	TGTGCCAGTACCCCAAGAGGGGGCCATCAGCCCCAGCATTTT
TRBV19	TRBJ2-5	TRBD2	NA	CASSDPFAGEETQYF	TGTGCCAGTAGTGATCCTTTCGCGGGAGAAGAGACCCAGTACTTC
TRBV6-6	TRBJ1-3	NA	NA	CASIRMTPRMGNTIYF	TGTGCCAGCATCCGCATGACTCCCCGGATGGGAAACACCATATATTTT
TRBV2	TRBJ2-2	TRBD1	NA	CASNLQGATGELFF	TGTGCCAGCAACCTACAGGGGGCTACCGGGGAGCTGTTTTTT
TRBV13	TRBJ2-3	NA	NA	CASSLSRVAQHF	TGTGCCAGCAGCTTATCGCGTGTGGCCCAACATTTT
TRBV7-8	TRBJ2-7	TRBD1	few	CASSLARWTGLSEQYF	TGTGCCAGCAGCTTAGCGCGGTGGACAGGGCTCTCCGAGCAGTACTTC